Detailed here is one TCR beta chain. The antigen remains unidentified. The CDR3 spans 15 residues. In germline, CDR1 is DFQATT, CDR2 SNEGSKA (reference sequence). V was cut by 1 base and J by 0 bases, with 10 bases left in between. High-throughput TCR beta sequencing covered peripheral CD8+ and CD4+ T cells. The data stem from a study of CD8 T cells in Susac syndrome. Overall study: Patients with Susac syndrome had blood drawn and were at that point therapy-naive, on corticosteroids, or on intravenous immunoglobulin alone.

Reverse transcription of about 0.45 to 1 ug RNA was performed with random hexamers. With immunoSEQ multiplex PCR, TCR beta CDR3 was amplified across 54 Vbeta and 13 Jbeta. TCRdb re-derived calls from the immunoSEQ multiplex PCR reads in MiXCR, one entry per CDR3 protein. This table holds some 77,000 distinct CDR3 sequences, around 93% found once. Findings and caveats of the study: Clonal expansion was not observed in the Susac syndrome CD4+ T cell repertoires.

Sequencing was performed on CD4+ T cells from PBMCs. V usage is TRBV20-1 and J usage is TRBJ1-5; D not resolved. The sequence was collected from a human donor with Susac syndrome. CDR3: CSARGRTYSNQPQHF. The CDR3 nucleotides read TGCAGTGCTAGAGGTCGCACTTATAGCAATCAGCCCCAGCATTTT.